What follows is one T cell receptor beta chain and its context. This sample was included in a study of blood T cell repertoires in COVID-19. Between the trimmed V and J ends, which lost 1 base and 4 bases, there was a span of 8 bases. The length of the CDR3 is 13 residues. Germline loops: CDR1 GTSNPN, CDR2 SVGIG (reference sequence). Produced via immunoSEQ multiplex PCR; TCRdb's table is partial and in-frame only. The data contain around 200,000 clones, approximately 87% of them singletons. This TCR was sampled from a woman aged 45-65 years with acute or convalescent COVID-19. V gene TRBV30 combines with J gene TRBJ2-1, with D possibly matching TRBD1 (5 bases). The sample consisted of peripheral blood. The CDR3: CAWSGRQYNEQFF. CDR3 in DNA: TGTGCCTGGAGTGGGAGACAGTACAATGAGCAGTTCTTC.